Each of the 20 T cell receptor beta chains below was sequenced from the same sample in a study of T cell repertoires in cytomegalovirus infection. TCRdb re-called the reads through MiXCR, storing one row per CDR3 protein. The sample records roughly 200,000 distinct CDR3 sequences, 35% to 45% being singletons. No antigen is known for these receptors. This specimen consisted of CD8+ T cells from cultured PBMCs, obtained from culture after CMV antigen stimulation. The receptors stem from a human donor in good health (CMV status not recorded). Some clones in this sample may be carry-over from other donors' samples.

The chain employs TRBV4-2 and TRBJ2-5; D ambiguous. Deletions cut 0 bases from V and 3 bases from J, with 8 bases between. The CDR3 runs to 14 residues. From germline, CDR1 is LGHNA and CDR2 YNFKEQ. The CDR3 here is CASSQDRSEETQYF. CDR3 DNA: TGTGCCAGCAGCCAAGATCGGAGCGAAGAGACCCAGTACTTC.

This clonotype was detected only a few times. The V gene is TRBV12-3 or TRBV12-4, the J gene TRBJ2-5; no firm D call. CDR3 length equals 15 residues. Trimming shortened V by 6 bases and J by 3 bases, and 17 bases separated the two germline ends. CDR3 bases: TGTGCCAGCAGCCTCCTGACCGGGTCTGAAGAGACCCAGTACTTC. It translates to CASSLLTGSEETQYF.

Remarks on this clonotype: One base away lies a much larger clone, so this may be a sequencing read error. This chain connects TRBV7-2 to TRBJ2-1; no reliable D call. V was cut by 5 bases and J by 10 bases, with 12 bases left in between. Germline CDR1 SGHTA, CDR2 FQGNSA. This CDR3 comprises 12 residues. The CDR3 spells CASSPSSLEQFF. The CDR3 coding sequence is TGTGCCAGCAGCCCCTCATCCTTGGAGCAGTTCTTC.

The chain combines TRBV6-5 with TRBJ2-3; TRBD2 matches 7 bases. This CDR3 is built from 17 residues. CDR1 and CDR2 from the germline V gene are MNHEY and SVGAGI. The ends lost 1 base at V and 4 bases at J; junction bases unmatched: 11. CDR3 DNA: TGTGCCAGCAGTTACTGGGCGGCGGGAGCGGCGGCAGATACGCAGTATTTT. It is translated as CASSYWAAGAAADTQYF.

The J gene is TRBJ1-2, the V gene TRBV27, with 7 bases aligning to TRBD1. The CDR3 runs to 14 residues. The germline V gene encodes CDR1 MNHEY and CDR2 SMNVEV (reference sequence). V shed 0 bases and J 5 bases; nucleotides not matched to a gene: 3. CDR3 protein: CASSLSKGAYGYTF. Written as DNA, the CDR3 is TGTGCCAGCAGTTTATCGAAGGGGGCTTATGGCTACACCTTC.

The J gene is TRBJ1-1, the V gene TRBV19; D is unclear. V was cut by 7 bases and J by 2 bases, with 11 bases left in between. Germline assignment: CDR1 LNHDA and CDR2 SQIVND (reference sequence). The CDR3 length is 13 residues. The CDR3 reads CASNPRKNTEAFF. The CDR3 coding sequence is TGTGCCAGTAATCCACGTAAAAACACTGAAGCTTTCTTT. The full variable domain, completed using reference TRBV19 and TRBJ1-1, is DGGITQSPKYLFRKEGQNVTLSCEQNLNHDAMYWYRQDPGQGLRLIYYSQIVNDFQKGDIAEGYSVSREKKESFPLTVTSAQKNPTAFYLCASNPRKNTEAFFGQGTRLTVV.

The chain couples TRBV20-1 to TRBJ2-1, with D perhaps matching TRBD1 or TRBD2 (5 bases each). CDR1 is DFQATT and CDR2 is SNEGSKA in the germline V gene (reference sequence). The CDR3 extends over 12 amino acids. With 6 bases removed from V and 4 bases from J, the gap between germline ends came to 10 bases. Here the CDR3 reads CSARGRYNEQFF. DNA for the CDR3: TGCAGTGCCCGGGGACGGTACAATGAGCAGTTCTTC.

The chain uses TRBV12-3 or TRBV12-4 and TRBJ1-2, with a tentative D call TRBD1 (6 bases). The CDR3 is 14 amino acids. The germline V and J ends were trimmed by 7 bases and 4 bases, with 16 bases remaining between them. DNA of the CDR3: TGTGCCAGCACCTGGGGGGGGCGAGGCTATGGCTACACCTTC. Its protein product is CASTWGGRGYGYTF.

This clonotype has a handful of counts. The chain carries TRBV7-3 and TRBJ2-1, with 8 positions matching TRBD2. The CDR3 runs to 15 residues. Germline lookup yields CDR1 SGHTA and CDR2 FQGTGA. V shed 5 bases, J shed 5 bases, and the junction held 8 bases outside the gene matches. Written as DNA, the CDR3 is TGTGCCAGCAGCCCATTAGCGGGGCCAAACAATGAGCAGTTCTTC. Translating gives CASSPLAGPNNEQFF.

This clonotype came up once. The V call is TRBV13, the J call TRBJ2-2, with 10 positions matching TRBD1. In germline, CDR1 is PRHDT, CDR2 FYEKMQ (reference sequence). With V trimmed by 7 bases and J by 3 bases, 8 bases remained unmatched. This CDR3 has 16 amino acids. The CDR3 spells CASTTPGTGDTGELFF. CDR3 DNA sequence: TGTGCCAGCACCACCCCCGGGACAGGGGACACCGGGGAGCTGTTTTTT. Full variable domain (rest looked up from reference TRBV13 and TRBJ2-2): AAGVIQSPRHLIKEKRETATLKCYPIPRHDTVYWYQQGPGQDPQFLISFYEKMQSDKGSIPDRFSAQQFSDYHSELNMSSLELGDSALYFCASTTPGTGDTGELFFGEGSRLTVL.

The J gene is TRBJ2-2, the V gene TRBV7-9; possibly TRBD2 for D (5 bases). The CDR3 spans 16 residues. Germline V gene data show CDR1 as SEHNR and CDR2 as FQNEAQ (reference sequence). Trimming removed 5 bases from V and 5 bases from J, with 18 bases in between. The CDR3 loop reads CASSPPRVEDTGELFF. The CDR3, as DNA: TGTGCCAGCAGCCCACCAAGAGTGGAGGATACCGGGGAGCTGTTTTTT.

The chain couples TRBV18 to TRBJ1-2, with 7 nucleotides matching TRBD1. In germline, CDR1 is KGHSH, CDR2 LQKENI. J was trimmed by 0 bases and V by 8 bases; bases with no gene match: 12. This CDR3 comprises 16 residues. The CDR3 reads CASTNLGQATNYGYTF. The CDR3 coding sequence is TGTGCCAGCACAAACCTCGGACAGGCAACTAACTATGGCTACACCTTC.

The sample holds a few counts of this clonotype. The V gene is TRBV27, the J gene TRBJ1-3; D unclear. The CDR3 contains 16 residues. CDR1 MNHEY and CDR2 SMNVEV come from the germline V gene (reference sequence). V was clipped by 6 bases and J by 0 bases, with 15 bases between them. The CDR3 DNA follows: TGTGCCAGCAGCCCCTCTGGCGTTAGCTCTGGAAACACCATATATTTT. It is translated as CASSPSGVSSGNTIYF.

The chain uses TRBV7-9 and TRBJ1-1; D perhaps matches TRBD1 (5 bases). Germline CDR1 reads SEHNR; CDR2 reads FQNEAQ (reference sequence). V was clipped by 8 bases and J by 1 base, with 11 bases between them. This CDR3 contains 13 residues. CDR3 in DNA: TGTGCCAGCCGATCGGGGGGGAACACTGAAGCTTTCTTT. Translated: CASRSGGNTEAFF.

The chain employs TRBV12-3 or TRBV12-4 and TRBJ2-3; a possible D gene is TRBD2 (6 bases). Trimming cost V 3 bases and J 0 bases, with 16 bases left between them. The CDR3 length is 17 residues. The CDR3 loop reads CASSFDLRGLSTDTQYF. CDR3 coding DNA: TGTGCCAGCAGTTTTGACCTCCGGGGACTGAGCACAGATACGCAGTATTTT.

The chain uses TRBV5-5 and TRBJ1-2, with 7 bases identical to TRBD1. Germline lookup yields CDR1 SGHKS and CDR2 YYEKEE (reference sequence). J was trimmed by 8 bases and V by 0 bases; bases with no gene match: 7. This CDR3 spans 14 amino acids. The chain's CDR3 is CASSLGQGDRGYTF. The CDR3 nucleotides are TGTGCCAGCAGCTTGGGTCAGGGGGATCGGGGCTACACCTTC.

CDR3 bases: TGTGCCAGCAGCCCAACCCGGGCAGGGGACCCGGGCCAGTACTTC. This codes for CASSPTRAGDPGQYF. The chain couples TRBV7-6 to TRBJ2-5, with D maybe TRBD1 (6 bases). The ends were cut back, 5 bases at V and 10 bases at J, with 23 bases in the middle. CDR1 and CDR2 (germline): SGHVS, FNYEAQ. The CDR3 runs to 15 residues.

The chain carries TRBV7-6 and TRBJ2-5; tentative D call: TRBD1 (5 bases). Trimming took off 5 bases at V and 4 bases at J, with 14 bases between the two ends. The CDR3 extends over 14 amino acids. CDR1 is SGHVS and CDR2 is FNYEAQ in the germline V gene. The CDR3 is CASSRLWGGETQYF. The CDR3 region has the DNA TGTGCCAGCAGCCGCCTGTGGGGCGGAGAGACCCAGTACTTC. Filled out from reference TRBV7-6 and TRBJ2-5, the complete variable domain reads GAGVSQSPRYKVTKRGQDVALRCDPISGHVSLYWYRQALGQGPEFLTYFNYEAQQDKSGLPNDRFSAERPEGSISTLTIQRTEQRDSAMYRCASSRLWGGETQYFGPGTRLLVL.

This sequence joins TRBV20-1 and TRBJ2-2, with 11 bases aligning to TRBD2. In germline, CDR1 is DFQATT, CDR2 SNEGSKA (reference sequence). Trimming at V came to 3 bases and at J to 3 bases, leaving 9 bases not matched to a gene. CDR3 length equals 17 residues. The CDR3 DNA is TGCAGTGCTAGGGTAGCGGGGGGGCCCAAGTACACCGGGGAGCTGTTTTTT. It codes for CSARVAGGPKYTGELFF.

The chain is built from TRBV12-3 or TRBV12-4 and TRBJ1-2; D possibly corresponds to TRBD1 (6 bases). This CDR3 has 15 amino acids. V lost 6 bases, J lost 5 bases, and 19 bases lay in between. In DNA, the CDR3 is TGTGCCAGCAGCCTCAAGAGGGGGTCAGGATATGGCTACACCTTC. It translates to CASSLKRGSGYGYTF.